The present T cell receptor (beta chain) was sequenced within a study of OX40 agonist ivuxolimab in advanced cancers. With respect to the entire study: Ivuxolimab, which targeted the costimulatory receptor OX40 (CD134), was an agonistic, fully human IgG2 monoclonal antibody. The dose-escalation cohort was about 83% male with a mean age of approximately 60 years, ranging from roughly 23 to 80. Partial responses occurred in three dose-escalation patients: two with cutaneous melanoma and one with hepatocellular carcinoma. The paper covers the monotherapy dose-escalation part of the phase I ivuxolimab trial, which included N ≈ 50 patients. Intravenous ivuxolimab was administered to patients every 2 weeks at six dose levels: 0.01, 0.1, 0.3, 1.5, 3 and 10 mg/kg. Peripheral TCRbeta sequencing was intended to test whether TCR sequence diversity was altered and clonal T-cell expansion was caused by ivuxolimab. Of the approximately 50 dose-escalation patients, hepatocellular carcinoma was present in 19, melanoma in about 15, renal cell carcinoma in 9 and head and neck cancer in 9. Prior anti-PD-1, anti-PD-L1 or anti-CTLA-4 therapy was permitted, and checkpoint inhibitors had been received by more than 35% of dose-escalation patients. General findings and caveats noted by the study authors: In the 0.1-3.0 mg/kg groups, partial responders had among the lowest normalized peripheral clonal expansion, particularly in CD8+ T cells. At doses of 0.1 to 3.0 mg/kg, clonal expansion of both CD4+ and CD8+ blood T cells was observed from baseline to week 6. Low levels of normalized T-cell clonal expansion were also seen in some patients who did not respond. The antigen specificity of the peripheral T cells that underwent clonal expansion was not determined. On average, CD8+ T cells showed more expanded clones than CD4+ T cells after ivuxolimab.

Genomic DNA was extracted from sorted cells for sequencing of the TCRbeta CDR3 region. The immunoSEQ Assay was used to sequence the TCRbeta CDR3 regions. Held by TCRdb, this immuneACCESS table contains in-frame sequences only and omits some clones. Under half of the omission traces to an unresolved V gene where checked; the cause of the rest is unknown. This sample has around 58,000 clones in its table, and over 80% of those were observed once. Together, the top ten hold under 30% of the sample. The trial excluded patients who had a history of autoimmune disease or were on systemic immunosuppression. Peripheral blood for TCR sequencing was collected from all dose cohorts at baseline, on cycle 4 day 1, and on cycle 7 day 1. The samples were drawn from a first-in-human, open-label, multicenter phase I dose-escalation trial of ivuxolimab. The trial enrolled adults with locally advanced or metastatic head and neck squamous cell, hepatocellular, melanoma or renal cell carcinoma. Before TCR sequencing, CD4+ T cells and CD8+ T cells were sorted from peripheral blood as separate populations.

The CDR3 numbers 15 residues from cysteine through phenylalanine. Only CDR3 DNA remains: 45 bases, in frame from the first base. The germline V gene specifies SGHAT as CDR1 and FQNNGV as CDR2. At the junction V is shortened by 5 bases and J by 0 bases, with 11 bases in between. About this clone: The clone's antigen remains unknown. No base quality values were provided; no much bigger clone lies one nucleotide off.

The rearranged segments are TRBV11-2 and TRBJ1-5, with a weak D call of TRBD1 (5 bases match). This TCR was sampled from an adult with an advanced solid tumor such as melanoma, head and neck, liver or kidney cancer. Source: CD4+ or CD8+ T cells sorted from blood, taken in a trial of the OX40 agonist ivuxolimab. The CDR3 is CASSLGTISNQPQHF. The DNA reads as follows: TGTGCCAGCAGCCTCGGGACGATTAGCAATCAGCCCCAGCATTTT.